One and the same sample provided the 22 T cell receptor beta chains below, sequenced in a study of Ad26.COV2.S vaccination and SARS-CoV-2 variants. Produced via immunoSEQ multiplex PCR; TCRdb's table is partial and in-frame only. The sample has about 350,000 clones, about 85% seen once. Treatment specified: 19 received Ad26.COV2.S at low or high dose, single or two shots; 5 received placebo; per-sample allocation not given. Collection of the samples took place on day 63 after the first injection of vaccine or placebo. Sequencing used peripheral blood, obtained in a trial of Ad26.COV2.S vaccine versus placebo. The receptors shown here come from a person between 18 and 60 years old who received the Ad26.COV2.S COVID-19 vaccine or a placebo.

CDR3 region: CASSSGQGANEQFF. CDR3 coding DNA: TGTGCCAGCAGCTCGGGACAGGGGGCGAATGAGCAGTTCTTC. V is TRBV7-8 and J is TRBJ2-1, with 12 nucleotides matching TRBD1. The germline CDR1 and CDR2 sequences are SGHVS and FQNEAQ. V shed 4 bases, J shed 7 bases, and the junction held 2 bases outside the gene matches. The CDR3 is 14 amino acids.

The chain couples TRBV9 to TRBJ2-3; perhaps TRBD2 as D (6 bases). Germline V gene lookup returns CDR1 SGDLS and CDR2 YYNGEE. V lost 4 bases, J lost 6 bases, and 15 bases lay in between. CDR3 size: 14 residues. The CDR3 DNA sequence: TGTGCCAGCAGCCTTTTAGCGGCCTCTGATACGCAGTATTTT. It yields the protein CASSLLAASDTQYF. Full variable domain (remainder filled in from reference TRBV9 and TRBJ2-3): DSGVTQTPKHLITATGQRVTLRCSPRSGDLSVYWYQQSLDQGLQFLIQYYNGEERAKGNILERFSAQQFPDLHSELNLSSLELGDSALYFCASSLLAASDTQYFGPGTRLTVL.

The CDR3 spells CASSQEWRNTIYF. CDR3 nucleotides: TGCGCCAGCAGCCAAGAGTGGAGAAACACCATATATTTT. The chain employs TRBV4-3 and TRBJ1-3; D gene uncertain. The ends were cut back, 0 bases at V and 5 bases at J, with 5 bases in the middle. The CDR3 consists of 13 residues. CDR1 and CDR2 from the germline V gene are LGHNA and YSLEER.

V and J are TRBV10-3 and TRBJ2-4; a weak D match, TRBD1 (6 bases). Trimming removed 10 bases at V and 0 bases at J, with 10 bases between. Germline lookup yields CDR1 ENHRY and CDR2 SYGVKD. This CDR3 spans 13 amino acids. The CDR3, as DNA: TGTGCCACCCAGGGGCTAGCCAAAAACATTCAGTACTTC. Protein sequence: CATQGLAKNIQYF.

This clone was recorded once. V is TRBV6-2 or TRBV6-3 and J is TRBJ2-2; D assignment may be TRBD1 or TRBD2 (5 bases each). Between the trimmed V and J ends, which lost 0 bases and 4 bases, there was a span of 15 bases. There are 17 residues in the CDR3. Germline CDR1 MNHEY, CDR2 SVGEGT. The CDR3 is CASSYSTGRAITGELFF. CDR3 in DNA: TGTGCCAGCAGTTACTCGACGGGGCGGGCTATCACCGGGGAGCTGTTTTTT.

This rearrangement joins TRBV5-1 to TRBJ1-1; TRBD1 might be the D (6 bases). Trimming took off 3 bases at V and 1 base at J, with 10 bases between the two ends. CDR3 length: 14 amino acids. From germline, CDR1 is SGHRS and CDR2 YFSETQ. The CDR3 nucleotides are TGCGCCAGCAGCTATCGACAGGAGAACACTGAAGCTTTCTTT. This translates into CASSYRQENTEAFF.

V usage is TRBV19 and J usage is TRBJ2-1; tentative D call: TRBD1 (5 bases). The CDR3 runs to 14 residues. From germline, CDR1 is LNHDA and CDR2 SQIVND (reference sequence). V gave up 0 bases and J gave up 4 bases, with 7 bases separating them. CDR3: CASSIDTGYNEQFF. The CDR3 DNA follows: TGTGCCAGTAGTATAGATACAGGATACAATGAGCAGTTCTTC.

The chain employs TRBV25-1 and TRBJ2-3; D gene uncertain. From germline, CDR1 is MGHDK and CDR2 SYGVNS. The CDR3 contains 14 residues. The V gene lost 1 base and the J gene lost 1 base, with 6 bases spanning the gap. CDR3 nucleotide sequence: TGTGCCAGCAGTGAATCCCGGCGCACAGATACGCAGTATTTT. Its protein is CASSESRRTDTQYF. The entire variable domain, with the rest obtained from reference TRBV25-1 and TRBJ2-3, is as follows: EADIYQTPRYLVIGTGKKITLECSQTMGHDKMYWYQQDPGMELHLIHYSYGVNSTEKGDLSSESTVSRIRTEHFPLTLESARPSHTSQYLCASSESRRTDTQYFGPGTRLTVL.

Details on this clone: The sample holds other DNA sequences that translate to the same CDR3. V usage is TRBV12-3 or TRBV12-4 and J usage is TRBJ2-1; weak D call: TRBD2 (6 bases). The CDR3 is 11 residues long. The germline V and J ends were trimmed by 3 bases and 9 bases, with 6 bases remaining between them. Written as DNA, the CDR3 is TGTGCCAGCAGTTTTAGCGGTGAGCAGTTCTTC. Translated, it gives CASSFSGEQFF.

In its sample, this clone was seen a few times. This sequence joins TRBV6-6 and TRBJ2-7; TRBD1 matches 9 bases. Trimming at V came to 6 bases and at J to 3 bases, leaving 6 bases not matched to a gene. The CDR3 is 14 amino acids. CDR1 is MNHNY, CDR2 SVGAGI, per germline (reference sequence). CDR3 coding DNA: TGTGCCAGCAGGGAGACAGGGGGTTTCTACGAGCAGTACTTC. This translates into CASRETGGFYEQYF.

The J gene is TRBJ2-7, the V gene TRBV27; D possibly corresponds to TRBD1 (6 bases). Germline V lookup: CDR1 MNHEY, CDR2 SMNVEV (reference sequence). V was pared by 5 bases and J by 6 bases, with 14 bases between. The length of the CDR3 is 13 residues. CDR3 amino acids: CASSTPDRTEQYF. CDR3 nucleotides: TGTGCCAGCAGTACCCCAGACAGGACCGAGCAGTACTTC.

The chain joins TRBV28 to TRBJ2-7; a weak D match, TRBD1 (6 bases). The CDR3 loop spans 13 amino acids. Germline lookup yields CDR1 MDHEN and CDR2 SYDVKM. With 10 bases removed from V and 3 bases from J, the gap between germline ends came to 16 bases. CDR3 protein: CATKTGILYEQYF. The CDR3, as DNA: TGTGCCACCAAAACAGGGATTCTCTACGAGCAGTACTTC.

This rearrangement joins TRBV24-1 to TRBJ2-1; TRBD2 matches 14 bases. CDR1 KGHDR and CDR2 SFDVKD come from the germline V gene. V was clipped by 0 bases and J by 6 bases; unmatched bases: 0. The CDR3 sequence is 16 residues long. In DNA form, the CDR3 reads TGTGCCACCAGTGATTTGGGACTAGCGGGAGGCAATGAGCAGTTCTTC. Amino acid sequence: CATSDLGLAGGNEQFF.

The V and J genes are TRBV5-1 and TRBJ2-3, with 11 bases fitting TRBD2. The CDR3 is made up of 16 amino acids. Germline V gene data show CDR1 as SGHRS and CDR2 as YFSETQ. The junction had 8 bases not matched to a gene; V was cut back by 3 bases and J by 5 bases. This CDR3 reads CASSSTSGGGVDTQYF. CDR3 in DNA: TGCGCCAGCAGCTCCACTAGCGGGGGAGGGGTAGATACGCAGTATTTT.

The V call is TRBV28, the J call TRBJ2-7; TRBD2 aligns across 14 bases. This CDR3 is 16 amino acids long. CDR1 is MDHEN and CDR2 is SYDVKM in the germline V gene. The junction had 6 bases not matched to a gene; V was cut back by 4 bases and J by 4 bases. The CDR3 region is CASSSGTSGRGYEQYF. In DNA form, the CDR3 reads TGTGCCAGCAGTTCCGGGACTAGCGGGAGAGGGTACGAGCAGTACTTC.

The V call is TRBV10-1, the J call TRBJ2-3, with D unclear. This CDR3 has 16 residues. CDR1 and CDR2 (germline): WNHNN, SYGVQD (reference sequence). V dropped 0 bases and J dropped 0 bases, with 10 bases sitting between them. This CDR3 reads CASSESPDSSTDTQYF. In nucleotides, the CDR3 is TGCGCCAGCAGTGAGTCTCCCGACTCTAGCACAGATACGCAGTATTTT.

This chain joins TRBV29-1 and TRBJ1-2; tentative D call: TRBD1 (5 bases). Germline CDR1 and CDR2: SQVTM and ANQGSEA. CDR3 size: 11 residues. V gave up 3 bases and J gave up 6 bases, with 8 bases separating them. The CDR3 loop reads CSVDQGNGYTF. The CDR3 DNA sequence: TGCAGCGTTGACCAGGGCAATGGCTACACCTTC.

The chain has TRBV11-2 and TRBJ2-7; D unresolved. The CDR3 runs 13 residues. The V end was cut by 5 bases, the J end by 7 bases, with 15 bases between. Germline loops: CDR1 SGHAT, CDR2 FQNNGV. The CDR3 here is CASSPLTLREQYF. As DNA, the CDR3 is TGTGCCAGCAGCCCCCTGACTTTGAGGGAGCAGTACTTC.

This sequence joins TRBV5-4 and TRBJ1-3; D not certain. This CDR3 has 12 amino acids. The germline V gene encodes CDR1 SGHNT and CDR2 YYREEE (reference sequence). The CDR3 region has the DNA TGTGTGACGATGGGATCTGGAAACACCATATATTTT. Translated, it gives CVTMGSGNTIYF.

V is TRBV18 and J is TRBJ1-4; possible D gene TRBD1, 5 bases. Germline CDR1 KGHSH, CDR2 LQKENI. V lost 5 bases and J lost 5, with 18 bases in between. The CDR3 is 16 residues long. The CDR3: CASSSRDPHPNEKLFF. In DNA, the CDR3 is TGTGCCAGCTCATCCCGGGACCCTCACCCCAATGAAAAACTGTTTTTT.

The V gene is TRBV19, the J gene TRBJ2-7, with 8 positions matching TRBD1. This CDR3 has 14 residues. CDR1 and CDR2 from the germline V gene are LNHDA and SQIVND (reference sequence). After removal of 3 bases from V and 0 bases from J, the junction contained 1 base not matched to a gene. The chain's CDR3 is CASSITGGSYEQYF. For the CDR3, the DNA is TGTGCCAGTAGTATCACAGGGGGCTCCTACGAGCAGTACTTC.

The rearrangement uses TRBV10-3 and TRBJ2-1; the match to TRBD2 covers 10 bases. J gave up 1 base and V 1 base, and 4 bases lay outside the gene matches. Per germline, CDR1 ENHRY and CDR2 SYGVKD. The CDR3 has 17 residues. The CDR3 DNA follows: TGTGCCATCAGTGAGTTGGCTAGCGGGAGATCCTACAATGAGCAGTTCTTC. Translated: CAISELASGRSYNEQFF.